The 16 T cell receptor beta chains below all came from one sample that was sequenced in a study of blood T cell repertoires in COVID-19. Sequencing used immunoSEQ multiplex PCR; TCRdb keeps in-frame clones, though not all of them. The sample has around 120,000 clones, nearly 90% seen once. The sequenced sample was peripheral blood. The source is a woman aged 60-75 years with COVID-19, enrolled during active disease.

V usage is TRBV14 and J usage is TRBJ2-5, with TRBD1 as a possible D gene (5 bases). The germline V and J ends were trimmed by 4 bases and 5 bases, with 20 bases remaining between them. The CDR3 runs to 16 residues. Germline CDR1 SGHDN, CDR2 FVKESK. The CDR3 spells CASSPPGAVEVETQYF. CDR3 coding DNA: TGTGCCAGCAGCCCGCCTGGGGCTGTGGAAGTGGAGACCCAGTACTTC.

J is TRBJ1-5 and V is TRBV19; possibly TRBD1 for D (6 bases). The V end lost 4 bases, the J end lost 1 base, and 8 bases lay between the germline ends. Germline CDR1 and CDR2: LNHDA and SQIVND (reference sequence). This CDR3 spans 14 amino acids. The CDR3 is CASSTRGSNQPQHF. DNA of the CDR3: TGTGCCAGTAGTACCAGGGGCAGCAATCAGCCCCAGCATTTT. Looking up the rest from reference TRBV19 and TRBJ1-5 gives the full variable domain: DGGITQSPKYLFRKEGQNVTLSCEQNLNHDAMYWYRQDPGQGLRLIYYSQIVNDFQKGDIAEGYSVSREKKESFPLTVTSAQKNPTAFYLCASSTRGSNQPQHFGDGTRLSIL.

The V gene is TRBV27, the J gene TRBJ1-2; 9 nucleotides align to TRBD1. Germline V gene lookup returns CDR1 MNHEY and CDR2 SMNVEV (reference sequence). J was trimmed by 4 bases and V by 8 bases; bases with no gene match: 5. CDR3 length equals 13 residues. The CDR3 is CASAGQGTYGYTF. The CDR3 nucleotides are TGTGCCAGCGCGGGACAGGGAACCTATGGCTACACCTTC.

Note on this clone: A read error may account for a junction end that differs from germline. The genes are TRBV14 and TRBJ1-1; perhaps TRBD1 as D (6 bases). CDR3 length: 11 amino acids. In germline, CDR1 is SGHDN, CDR2 FVKESK. CDR3 region: CASSQDLGQNF. In DNA, the CDR3 is TGTGCCAGCAGCCAAGATTTAGGACAGAATTTT.

The chain employs TRBV10-3 and TRBJ2-3, with D perhaps matching TRBD2 (5 bases). Per the germline V gene, CDR1 is ENHRY and CDR2 is SYGVKD. Trimming took 6 bases from V and 3 from J, leaving 16 bases between them. The CDR3 is 15 amino acids. The CDR3 nucleotides are TGTGCCATCAGCCTACATGGCCCGGGGACAGATACGCAGTATTTT. It encodes CAISLHGPGTDTQYF.

The CDR3 region is CASSPGRYEQYF. CDR3 nucleotides: TGTGCCAGCTCACCGGGCCGCTACGAGCAGTACTTC. The rearrangement links TRBV18 to TRBJ2-7; D is uncertain. Trimming shortened V by 3 bases and J by 3 bases, and 6 bases separated the two germline ends. The length of the CDR3 is 12 residues. Germline V CDR1 and CDR2: KGHSH, LQKENI.

The chain recombines TRBV28 with TRBJ2-5; 7 bases are shared with TRBD1. The CDR3 consists of 14 residues. V dropped 5 bases and J dropped 1; count of bases not matched to a gene: 4. Germline V gene sequence: CDR1 MDHEN, CDR2 SYDVKM. The DNA for the CDR3 is TGTGCCAGCAGTAGACAGGGAGCCCAAGAGACCCAGTACTTC. It is translated as CASSRQGAQETQYF.

The rearrangement joins TRBV30 to TRBJ2-7; tentatively, D is TRBD1 (5 bases). Germline V CDR1 and CDR2: GTSNPN, SVGIG (reference sequence). This CDR3 is 12 amino acids long. Trimming removed 1 base at V and 6 bases at J, with 10 bases between. The CDR3 here is CAWSAQGVEQYF. CDR3 nucleotides: TGTGCCTGGAGTGCACAAGGGGTCGAGCAGTACTTC.

This chain links TRBV7-2 with TRBJ2-5, with 9 positions matching TRBD2. CDR1 and CDR2 from the germline V gene are SGHTA and FQGNSA. This CDR3 contains 16 residues. With V trimmed by 7 bases and J by 4 bases, 13 bases remained unmatched. In DNA form, the CDR3 reads TGTGCCAGCAACCCGTCTGCGGGGGGGCCTCGAGAGACCCAGTACTTC. This gives the protein CASNPSAGGPRETQYF.

This chain joins TRBV20-1 and TRBJ2-7; possible D gene TRBD1, 5 bases. The germline gives CDR1 DFQATT, CDR2 SNEGSKA (reference sequence). CDR3 length equals 13 residues. V lost 3 bases and J 3 bases, leaving 12 bases between the germline ends. The CDR3 nucleotides read TGCAGTGCTAGTCAAGGGGTGGTCTACGAGCAGTACTTC. It yields the protein CSASQGVVYEQYF.

The chain combines TRBV5-4 with TRBJ1-1; 7 bases align to TRBD1. Germline CDR1 and CDR2: SGHNT and YYREEE (reference sequence). The J segment lost 2 bases and the V segment lost 2 bases, leaving 3 bases of the junction unmatched. The CDR3 has 14 residues. CDR3 sequence: CASSFRQGNTEAFF. CDR3 sequence (DNA): TGTGCCAGCAGCTTCCGACAGGGTAACACTGAAGCTTTCTTT.

V usage is TRBV27 and J usage is TRBJ1-2, with TRBD1 matching 9 bases. This CDR3 has 14 residues. Germline V lookup: CDR1 MNHEY, CDR2 SMNVEV (reference sequence). Losses at the gene ends were 4 bases for V and 3 bases for J; bases not matched to a gene: 3. The CDR3 reads CASSSGTGYYGYTF. The CDR3 DNA is TGTGCCAGCAGTTCCGGGACAGGGTACTATGGCTACACCTTC.

Turning to this clone: The same CDR3 is also encoded by other DNA sequences in this sample. The rearrangement joins TRBV9 to TRBJ2-3, with D tentatively TRBD1 (5 bases). This CDR3 has 15 amino acids. Trimming removed 0 bases from V and 0 bases from J, with 8 bases in between. Germline V gives CDR1 SGDLS, CDR2 YYNGEE. This CDR3 is CASSVGRGSTDTQYF. The CDR3 DNA is TGTGCCAGCAGCGTAGGAAGGGGTAGCACAGATACGCAGTATTTT. The full variable domain, with the rest looked up from reference TRBV9 and TRBJ2-3, is DSGVTQTPKHLITATGQRVTLRCSPRSGDLSVYWYQQSLDQGLQFLIQYYNGEERAKGNILERFSAQQFPDLHSELNLSSLELGDSALYFCASSVGRGSTDTQYFGPGTRLTVL.

The chain has TRBV13 and TRBJ2-2, with D perhaps TRBD1 (5 bases). The CDR3 loop spans 15 amino acids. Trimming took 3 bases from V and 1 from J, leaving 9 bases between them. The germline V gene has CDR1 PRHDT and CDR2 FYEKMQ (reference sequence). The CDR3 is CASSFTGLNTGELFF. CDR3 DNA sequence: TGTGCCAGCAGCTTTACAGGTTTGAACACCGGGGAGCTGTTTTTT.

The V and J genes are TRBV11-3 and TRBJ2-3, with 10 bases matching TRBD1. V lost 1 base, J lost 5 bases, and 0 bases stayed unmatched. Germline CDR1 is SGHNT and CDR2 is YENEEA. The CDR3 consists of 14 residues. CDR3 sequence reads: CASSLGTGGDTQYF. In DNA form, the CDR3 reads TGTGCCAGCAGCTTAGGGACAGGGGGAGATACGCAGTATTTT.

The chain links TRBV7-2 to TRBJ1-3; 7 bases line up with TRBD1. V gave up 6 bases and J gave up 0 bases; unmatched junction bases: 8. Germline assignment: CDR1 SGHTA and CDR2 FQGNSA. The CDR3 consists of 16 residues. CDR3 residues: CASRPRTGLSGNTIYF. In DNA form, the CDR3 reads TGTGCCAGCAGGCCACGGACAGGACTCTCTGGAAACACCATATATTTT.